This T cell receptor (beta chain) emerged from a study of cytomegalovirus exposure and HLA in healthy donors. The PCR was carried out with 60 Vbeta primers and 13 Jbeta primers. Sequencing used immunoSEQ multiplex PCR; TCRdb keeps in-frame clones, though not all of them. Among approximately 190,000 clones listed, about 85% were seen once. Study outcomes and limitations: Sequencing likely caused a cluster of highly shared sequence variants. In a later analysis, most CMV-associated TCR beta chains appeared HLA-restricted.

Only a few counts were recorded for this clone. What it binds is not known. In germline, CDR1 is LNHDA, CDR2 SQIVND (reference sequence). CDR3 length: 16 residues. V was pared by 1 base and J by 6 bases, with 15 bases between. Nominally healthy donors provided the samples, though records likely missed some immune exposures. The sequenced material came from PBMCs. The chain recombines TRBV19 with TRBJ1-4; D is unclear. The receptor was isolated from a boy between 2 and 10 years old in good health and CMV-seronegative. The CDR3 sequence is CASSIAGPVEDEKLFF. As DNA, the CDR3 is TGTGCCAGTAGTATAGCGGGTCCCGTAGAGGATGAAAAACTGTTTTTT.